This T cell receptor (beta chain) was documented in a study of human T cells and chemical hapten exposure. Study as a whole: Slight differences in pooled library volume were the main source of varying TCR yields across samples.

This sample's time point: patch test 2, 6 weeks after DPC sensitization. Treatment meaning: therapeutic diphenylcyclopropenone sensitization with weekly scalp DPC. People who gave samples had alopecia, were 18 to 70 years old, and were suitable for DPC. This clonotype occurred many times. MiXCR was run by TCRdb on the RACE reads, yielding one entry per CDR3 protein. The sample has 84,000 or so distinct CDR3 sequences; roughly 10% are singletons. V shed 1 base and J shed 2 bases, with 9 bases lying between them. CDR3 length equals 16 residues. Germline CDR1 is LGHDT and CDR2 is YNNKEL (reference sequence).

The V gene is TRBV3-1, the J gene TRBJ2-6, with TRBD1 as a possible D gene (7 bases). This specimen consisted of whole blood, obtained in connection with sensitization to the hapten diphenylcyclopropenone (DPC). The receptor was derived from a woman aged 30 to 39 with alopecia areata. Some clones in this sample may be carry-over from other donors' samples. The CDR3 DNA follows: TGTGCCAGCAGCCAAGCCAGGGGGGCTGGGGCCAACGTCCTGACTTTC. It encodes CASSQARGAGANVLTF.